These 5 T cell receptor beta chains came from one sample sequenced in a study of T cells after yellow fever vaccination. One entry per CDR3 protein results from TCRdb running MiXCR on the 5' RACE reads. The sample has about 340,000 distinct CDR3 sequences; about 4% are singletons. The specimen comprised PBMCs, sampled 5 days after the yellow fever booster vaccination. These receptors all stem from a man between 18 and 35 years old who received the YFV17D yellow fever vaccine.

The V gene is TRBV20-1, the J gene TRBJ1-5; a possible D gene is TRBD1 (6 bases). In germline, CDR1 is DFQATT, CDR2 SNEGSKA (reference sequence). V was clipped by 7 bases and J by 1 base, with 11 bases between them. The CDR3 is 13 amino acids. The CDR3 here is CSGIQGSNQPQHF. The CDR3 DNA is TGCAGTGGAATACAGGGAAGCAATCAGCCCCAGCATTTT.

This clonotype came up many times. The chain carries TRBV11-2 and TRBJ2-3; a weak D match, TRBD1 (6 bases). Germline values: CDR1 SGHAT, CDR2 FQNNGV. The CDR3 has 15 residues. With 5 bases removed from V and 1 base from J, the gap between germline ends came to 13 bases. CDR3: CASSTTGSGTDTQYF. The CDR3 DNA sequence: TGTGCCAGCAGCACAACAGGGAGCGGCACAGATACGCAGTATTTT.

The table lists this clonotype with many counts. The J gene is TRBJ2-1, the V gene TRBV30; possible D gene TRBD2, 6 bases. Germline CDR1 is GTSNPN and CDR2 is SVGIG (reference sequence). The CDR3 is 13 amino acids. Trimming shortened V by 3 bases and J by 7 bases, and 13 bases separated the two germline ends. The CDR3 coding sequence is TGTGCCTGGAGCCTCCTAGCGAGGAATGAGCAGTTCTTC. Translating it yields CAWSLLARNEQFF.

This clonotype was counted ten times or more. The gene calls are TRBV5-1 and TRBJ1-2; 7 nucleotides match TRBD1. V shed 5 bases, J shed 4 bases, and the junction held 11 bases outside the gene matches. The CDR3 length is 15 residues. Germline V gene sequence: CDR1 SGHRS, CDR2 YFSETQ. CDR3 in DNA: TGCGCCAGCAGACCGACAGGAGGGGGCCTCTATGGCTACACCTTC. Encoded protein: CASRPTGGGLYGYTF.

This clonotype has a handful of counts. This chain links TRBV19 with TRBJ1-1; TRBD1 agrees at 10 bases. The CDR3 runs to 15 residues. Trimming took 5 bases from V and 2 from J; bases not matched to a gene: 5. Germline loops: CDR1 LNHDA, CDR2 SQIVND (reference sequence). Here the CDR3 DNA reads TGTGCCAGTAGTCCCGGACAGGGGGTTAACACTGAAGCTTTCTTT. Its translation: CASSPGQGVNTEAFF.